The source of this T cell receptor (beta chain) is a study of blood T cells in healthy people across ages. This CDR3 comprises 15 residues. Trimming shortened V by 4 bases and J by 5 bases, and 14 bases separated the two germline ends. A second PCR of about 6 to 12 cycles used a sample-barcoded 5' primer and a J-beta primer mix. TCRdb recomputed calls from the 5' RACE reads with MiXCR, one row per CDR3 protein. This table holds about 720,000 distinct CDR3 sequences, about a fifth found once. There are a few counts of this clonotype. Sequences were obtained from blood. This rearrangement joins TRBV12-3 or TRBV12-4 to TRBJ2-2; a possible D gene is TRBD1 (5 bases). This receptor was identified in a man aged 65 to 79 in good health. CDR3 residues: CASSSGPTVTGELFF. Written as DNA, the CDR3 is TGTGCCAGCAGTTCGGGCCCGACAGTAACCGGGGAGCTGTTTTTT.